This T cell receptor beta chain came from a study of blood T cell repertoires in COVID-19. Study-level background: Acute and convalescent COVID-19 specimens originated in the United States, Italy and Spain.

How the authors handled the data: The assay estimated nucleated cells by amplifying reference gene primers. TCRdb's copy holds only in-frame clones and misses some; the assay was immunoSEQ multiplex PCR. V, J and clone size are taken as reported in that table, and D and trimming were inferred from the DNA itself. The sample has 40,000 to 55,000 clones; approximately 89% are singletons. The germline gives CDR1 SGHRS, CDR2 YFSETQ. The CDR3 extends over 17 amino acids. The V gene end was trimmed by 0 bases and the J gene end by 6 bases; junction bases not matched to a gene: 13. The chain joins TRBV5-1 to TRBJ2-3, with 7 bases lining up with TRBD2. The origin of this receptor is a woman of 80 years or more with acute or convalescent COVID-19. What was sequenced was peripheral blood. The CDR3: CASSLVGLSSARDTQYF. The CDR3 DNA is TGCGCCAGCAGCTTGGTGGGACTATCCTCTGCACGTGATACGCAGTATTTT.